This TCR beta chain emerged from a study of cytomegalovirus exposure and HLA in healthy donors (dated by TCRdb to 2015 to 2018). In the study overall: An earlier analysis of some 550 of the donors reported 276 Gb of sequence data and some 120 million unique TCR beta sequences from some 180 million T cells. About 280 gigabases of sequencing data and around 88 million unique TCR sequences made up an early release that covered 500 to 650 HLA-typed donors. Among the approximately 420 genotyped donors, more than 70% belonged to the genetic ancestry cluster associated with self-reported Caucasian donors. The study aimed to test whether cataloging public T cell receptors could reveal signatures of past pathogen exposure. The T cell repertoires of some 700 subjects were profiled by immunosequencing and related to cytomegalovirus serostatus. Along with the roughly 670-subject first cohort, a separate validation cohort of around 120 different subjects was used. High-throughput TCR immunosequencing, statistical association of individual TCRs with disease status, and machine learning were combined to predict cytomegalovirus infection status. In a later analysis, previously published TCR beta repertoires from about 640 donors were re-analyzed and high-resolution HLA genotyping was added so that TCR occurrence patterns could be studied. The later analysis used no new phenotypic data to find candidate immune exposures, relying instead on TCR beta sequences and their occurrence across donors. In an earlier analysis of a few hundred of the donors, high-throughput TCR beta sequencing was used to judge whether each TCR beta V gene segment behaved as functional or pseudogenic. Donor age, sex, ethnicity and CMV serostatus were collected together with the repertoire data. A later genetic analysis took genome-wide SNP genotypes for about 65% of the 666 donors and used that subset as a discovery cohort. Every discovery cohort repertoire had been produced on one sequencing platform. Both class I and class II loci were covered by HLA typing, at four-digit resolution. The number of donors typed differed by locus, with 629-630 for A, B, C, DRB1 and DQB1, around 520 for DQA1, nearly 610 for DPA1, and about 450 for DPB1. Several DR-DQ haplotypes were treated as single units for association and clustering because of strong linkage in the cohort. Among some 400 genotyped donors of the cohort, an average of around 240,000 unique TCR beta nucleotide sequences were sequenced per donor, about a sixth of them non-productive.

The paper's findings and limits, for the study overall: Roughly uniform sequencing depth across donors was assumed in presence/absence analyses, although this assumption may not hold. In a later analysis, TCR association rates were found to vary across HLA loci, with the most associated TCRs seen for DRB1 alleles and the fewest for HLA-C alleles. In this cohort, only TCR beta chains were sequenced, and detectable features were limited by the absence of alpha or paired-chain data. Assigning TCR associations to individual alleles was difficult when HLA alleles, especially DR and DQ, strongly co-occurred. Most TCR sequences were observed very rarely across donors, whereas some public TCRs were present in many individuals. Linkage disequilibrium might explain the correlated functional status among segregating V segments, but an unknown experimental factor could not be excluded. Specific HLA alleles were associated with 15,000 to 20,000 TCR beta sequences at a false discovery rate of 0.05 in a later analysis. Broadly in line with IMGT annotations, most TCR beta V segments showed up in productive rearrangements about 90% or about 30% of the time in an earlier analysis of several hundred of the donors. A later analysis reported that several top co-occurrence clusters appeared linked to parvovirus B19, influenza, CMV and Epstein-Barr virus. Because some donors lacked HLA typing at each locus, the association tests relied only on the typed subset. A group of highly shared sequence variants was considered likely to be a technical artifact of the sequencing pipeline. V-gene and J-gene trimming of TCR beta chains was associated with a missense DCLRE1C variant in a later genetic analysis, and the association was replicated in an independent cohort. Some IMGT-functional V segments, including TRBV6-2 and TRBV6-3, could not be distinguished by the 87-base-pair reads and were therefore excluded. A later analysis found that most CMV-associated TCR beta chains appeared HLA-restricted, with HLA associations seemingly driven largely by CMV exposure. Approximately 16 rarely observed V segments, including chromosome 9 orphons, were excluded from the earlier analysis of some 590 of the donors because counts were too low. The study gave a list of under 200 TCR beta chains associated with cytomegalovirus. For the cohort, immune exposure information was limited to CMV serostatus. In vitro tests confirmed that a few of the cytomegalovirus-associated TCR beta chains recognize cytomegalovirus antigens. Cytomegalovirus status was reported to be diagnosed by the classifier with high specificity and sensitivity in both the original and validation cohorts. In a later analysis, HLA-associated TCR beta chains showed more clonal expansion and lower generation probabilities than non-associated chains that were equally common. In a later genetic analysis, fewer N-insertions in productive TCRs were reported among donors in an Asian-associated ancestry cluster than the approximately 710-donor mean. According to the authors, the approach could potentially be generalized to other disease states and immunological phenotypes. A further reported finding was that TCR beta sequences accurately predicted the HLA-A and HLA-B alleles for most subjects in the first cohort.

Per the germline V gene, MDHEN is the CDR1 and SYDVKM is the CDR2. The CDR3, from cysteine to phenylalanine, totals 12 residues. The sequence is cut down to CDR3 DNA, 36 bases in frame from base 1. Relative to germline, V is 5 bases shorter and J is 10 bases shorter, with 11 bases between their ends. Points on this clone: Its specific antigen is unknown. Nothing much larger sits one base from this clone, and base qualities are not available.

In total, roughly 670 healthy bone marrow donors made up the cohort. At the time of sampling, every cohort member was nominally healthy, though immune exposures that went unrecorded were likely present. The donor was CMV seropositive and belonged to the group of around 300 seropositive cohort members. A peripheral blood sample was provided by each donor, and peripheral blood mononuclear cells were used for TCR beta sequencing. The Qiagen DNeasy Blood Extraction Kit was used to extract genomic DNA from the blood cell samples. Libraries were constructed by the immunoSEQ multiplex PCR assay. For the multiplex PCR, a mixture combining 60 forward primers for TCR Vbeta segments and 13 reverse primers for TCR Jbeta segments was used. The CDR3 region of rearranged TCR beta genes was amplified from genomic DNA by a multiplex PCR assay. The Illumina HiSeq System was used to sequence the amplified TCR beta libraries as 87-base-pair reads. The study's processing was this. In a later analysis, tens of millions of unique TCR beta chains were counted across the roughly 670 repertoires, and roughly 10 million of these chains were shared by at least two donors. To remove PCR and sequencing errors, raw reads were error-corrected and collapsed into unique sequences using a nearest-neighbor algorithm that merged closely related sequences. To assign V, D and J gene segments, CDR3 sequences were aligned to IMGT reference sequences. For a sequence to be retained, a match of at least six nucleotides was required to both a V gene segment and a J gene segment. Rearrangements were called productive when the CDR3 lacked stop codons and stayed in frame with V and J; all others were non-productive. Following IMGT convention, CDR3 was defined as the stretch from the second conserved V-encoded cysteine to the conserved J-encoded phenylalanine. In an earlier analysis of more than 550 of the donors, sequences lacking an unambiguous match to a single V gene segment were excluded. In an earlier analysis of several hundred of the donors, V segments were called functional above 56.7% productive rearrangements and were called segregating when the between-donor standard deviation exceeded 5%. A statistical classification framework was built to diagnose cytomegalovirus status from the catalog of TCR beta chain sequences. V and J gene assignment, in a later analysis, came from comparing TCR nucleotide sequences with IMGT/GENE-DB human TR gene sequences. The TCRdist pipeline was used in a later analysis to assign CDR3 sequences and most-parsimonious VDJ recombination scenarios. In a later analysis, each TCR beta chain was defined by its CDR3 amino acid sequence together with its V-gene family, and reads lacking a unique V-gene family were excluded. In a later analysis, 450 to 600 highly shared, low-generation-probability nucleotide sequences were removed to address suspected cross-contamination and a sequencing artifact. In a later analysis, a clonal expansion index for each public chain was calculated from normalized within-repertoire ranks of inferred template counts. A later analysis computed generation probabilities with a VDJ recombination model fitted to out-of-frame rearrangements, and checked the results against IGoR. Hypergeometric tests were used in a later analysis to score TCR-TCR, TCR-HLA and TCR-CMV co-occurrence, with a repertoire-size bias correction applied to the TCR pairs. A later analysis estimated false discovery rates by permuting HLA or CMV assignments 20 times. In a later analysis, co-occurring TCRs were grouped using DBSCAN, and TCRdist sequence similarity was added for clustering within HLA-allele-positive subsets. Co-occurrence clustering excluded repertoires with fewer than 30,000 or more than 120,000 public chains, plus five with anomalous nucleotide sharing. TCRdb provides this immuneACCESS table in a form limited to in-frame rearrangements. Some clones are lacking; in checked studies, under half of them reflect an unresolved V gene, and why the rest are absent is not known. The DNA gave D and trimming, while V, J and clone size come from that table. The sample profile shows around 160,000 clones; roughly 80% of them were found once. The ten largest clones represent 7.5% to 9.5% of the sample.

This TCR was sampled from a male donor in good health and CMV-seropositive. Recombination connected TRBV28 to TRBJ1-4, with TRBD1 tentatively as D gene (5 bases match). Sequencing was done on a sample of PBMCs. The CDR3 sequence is CASSRRVGKLFF. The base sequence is TGTGCCAGCAGTCGCAGGGTTGGAAAACTGTTTTTT.